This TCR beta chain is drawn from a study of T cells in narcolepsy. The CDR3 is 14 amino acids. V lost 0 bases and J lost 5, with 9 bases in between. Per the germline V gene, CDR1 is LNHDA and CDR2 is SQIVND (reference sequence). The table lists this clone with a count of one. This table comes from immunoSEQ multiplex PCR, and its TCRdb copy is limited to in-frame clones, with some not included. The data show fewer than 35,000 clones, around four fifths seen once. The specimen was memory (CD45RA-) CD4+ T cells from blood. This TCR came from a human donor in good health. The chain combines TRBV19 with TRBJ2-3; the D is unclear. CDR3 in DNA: TGTGCCAGTAGTATAGATCTCGACTTAGATACGCAGTATTTT. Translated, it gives CASSIDLDLDTQYF.